This T cell receptor (beta chain) was sequenced for a study of T cells in Graves' hyperthyroidism and ophthalmopathy. This clonotype was recorded at least ten times. Germline V gives CDR1 DFQATT, CDR2 SNEGSKA (reference sequence). The V gene end was trimmed by 0 bases and the J gene end by 7 bases; junction bases not matched to a gene: 9. This CDR3 spans 15 amino acids. Hyperthyroidism was newly diagnosed in patients aged 18 to 65 (duration under 2 months). Diagnosis relied on clinical symptoms, serum thyroxine and TRAb, thyroid ultrasound and orbital computed tomography. Template material for amplifying TCR beta CDR3 regions consisted of RNA transcripts. The TCR CDR3 first-round RT-PCR relied on the HTBI primer set. TCRdb called the multiplex PCR reads again in MiXCR, with one record for every CDR3 protein. The table has 350,000 or so distinct CDR3 sequences, 21% seen once.

The sequence came from a woman aged 45-65 years with Graves' hyperthyroidism. This rearrangement joins TRBV20-1 to TRBJ2-1; 7 positions agree with TRBD1. Sequences were obtained from blood. CDR3 nucleotide sequence: TGCAGTGCTAGAGACCCCCGACAGGGACAGAATGAGCAGTTCTTC. Translating gives CSARDPRQGQNEQFF.